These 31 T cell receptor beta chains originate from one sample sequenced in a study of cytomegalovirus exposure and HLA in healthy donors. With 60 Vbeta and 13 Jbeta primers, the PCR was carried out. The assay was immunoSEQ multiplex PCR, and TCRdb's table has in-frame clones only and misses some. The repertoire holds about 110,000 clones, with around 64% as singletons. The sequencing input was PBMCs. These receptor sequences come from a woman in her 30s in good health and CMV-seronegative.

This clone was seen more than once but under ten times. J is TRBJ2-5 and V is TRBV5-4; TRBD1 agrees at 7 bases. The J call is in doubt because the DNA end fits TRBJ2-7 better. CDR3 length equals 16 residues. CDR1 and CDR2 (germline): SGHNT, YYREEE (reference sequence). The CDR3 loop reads CASSVNRDSFRYEQYF. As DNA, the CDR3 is TGTGCCAGCAGCGTGAACCGGGACAGCTTTCGCTACGAGCAGTACTTC.

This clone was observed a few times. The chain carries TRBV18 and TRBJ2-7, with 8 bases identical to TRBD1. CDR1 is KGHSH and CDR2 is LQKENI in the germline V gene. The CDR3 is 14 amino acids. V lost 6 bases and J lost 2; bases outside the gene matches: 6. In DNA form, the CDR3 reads TGTGCCAGCTCGCCGGGACAGGCGGCCTACGAGCAGTACTTC. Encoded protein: CASSPGQAAYEQYF.

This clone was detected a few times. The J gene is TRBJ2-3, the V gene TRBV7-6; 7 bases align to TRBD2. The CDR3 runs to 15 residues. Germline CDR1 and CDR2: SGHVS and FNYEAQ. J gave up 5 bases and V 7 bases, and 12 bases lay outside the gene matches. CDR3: CASTLGREILDTQYF. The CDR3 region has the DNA TGTGCCAGCACCCTGGGGCGGGAGATCCTAGATACGCAGTATTTT.

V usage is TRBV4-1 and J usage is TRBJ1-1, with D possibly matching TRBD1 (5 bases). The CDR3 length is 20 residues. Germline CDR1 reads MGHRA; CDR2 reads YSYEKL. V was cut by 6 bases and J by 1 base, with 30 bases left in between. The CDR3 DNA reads TGCGCCAGCAGGGATGCCCGGGGGATAGGGAGACAGACAAAGAACACTGAAGCTTTCTTT. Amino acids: CASRDARGIGRQTKNTEAFF.

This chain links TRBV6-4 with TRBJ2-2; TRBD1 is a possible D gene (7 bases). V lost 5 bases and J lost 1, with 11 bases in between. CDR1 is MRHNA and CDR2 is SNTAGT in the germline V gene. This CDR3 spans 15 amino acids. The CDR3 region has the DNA TGTGCCAGCAGTCCGCAGGGGGGGAACACCGGGGAGCTGTTTTTT. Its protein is CASSPQGGNTGELFF.

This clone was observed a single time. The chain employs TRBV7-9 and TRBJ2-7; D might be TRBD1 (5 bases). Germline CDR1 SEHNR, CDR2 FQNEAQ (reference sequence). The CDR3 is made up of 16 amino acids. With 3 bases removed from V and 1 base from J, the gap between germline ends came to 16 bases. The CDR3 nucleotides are TGTGCCAGCAGCTTGAGAGACAGCCGATTATCCTACGAGCAGTACTTC. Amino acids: CASSLRDSRLSYEQYF. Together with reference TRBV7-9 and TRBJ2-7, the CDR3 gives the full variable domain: DTGVSQNPRHKITKRGQNVTFRCDPISEHNRLYWYRQTLGQGPEFLTYFQNEAQLEKSRLLSDRFSAERPKGSFSTLEIQRTEQGDSAMYLCASSLRDSRLSYEQYFGPGTRLTVT.

CDR3 region: CASSPTSGADEQFF. The CDR3, as DNA: TGTGCCAGCAGCCCGACTAGCGGGGCGGATGAGCAGTTCTTC. The V gene is TRBV9, the J gene TRBJ2-1; TRBD2 agrees at 11 bases. This CDR3 is 14 amino acids long. CDR1 and CDR2 (germline): SGDLS, YYNGEE. The V and J ends lost 4 bases and 8 bases, in that order; junction bases with no gene match: 5.

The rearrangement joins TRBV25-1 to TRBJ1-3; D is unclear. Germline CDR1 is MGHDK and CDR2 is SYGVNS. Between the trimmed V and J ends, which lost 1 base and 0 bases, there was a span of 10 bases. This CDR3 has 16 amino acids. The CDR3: CASSELVGVSGNTIYF. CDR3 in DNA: TGTGCCAGCAGTGAATTAGTTGGTGTCTCTGGAAACACCATATATTTT.

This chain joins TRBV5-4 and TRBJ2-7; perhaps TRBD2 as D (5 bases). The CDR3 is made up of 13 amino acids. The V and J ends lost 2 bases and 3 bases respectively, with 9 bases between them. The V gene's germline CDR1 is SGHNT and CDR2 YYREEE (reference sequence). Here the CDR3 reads CASSFKGLYEQYF. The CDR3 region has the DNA TGTGCCAGCAGCTTTAAAGGACTCTACGAGCAGTACTTC.

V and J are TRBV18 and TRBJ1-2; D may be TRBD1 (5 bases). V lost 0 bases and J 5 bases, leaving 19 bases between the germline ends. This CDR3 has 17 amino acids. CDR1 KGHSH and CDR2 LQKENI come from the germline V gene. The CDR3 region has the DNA TGTGCCAGCTCACCACCCGGGACTAAGACACTCACTTATGGCTACACCTTC. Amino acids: CASSPPGTKTLTYGYTF.

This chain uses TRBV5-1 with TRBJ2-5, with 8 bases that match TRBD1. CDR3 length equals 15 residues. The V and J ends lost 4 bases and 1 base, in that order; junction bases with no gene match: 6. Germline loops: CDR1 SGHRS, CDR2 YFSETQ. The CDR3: CASSAETGAQETQYF. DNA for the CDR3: TGCGCCAGCAGCGCCGAGACAGGGGCCCAAGAGACCCAGTACTTC.

CDR3 in DNA: TGTGCCAGCAGCTTAGACACCTACAATGAGCAGTTCTTC. It encodes CASSLDTYNEQFF. J is TRBJ2-1 and V is TRBV11-3; D is uncertain. The germline V gene encodes CDR1 SGHNT and CDR2 YENEEA. V lost 0 bases to trimming and J lost 2 bases, with 2 bases between them. There are 13 residues in the CDR3.

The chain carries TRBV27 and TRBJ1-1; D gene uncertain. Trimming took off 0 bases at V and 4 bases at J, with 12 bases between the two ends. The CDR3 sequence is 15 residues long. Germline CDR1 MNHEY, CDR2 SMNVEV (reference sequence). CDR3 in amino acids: CASSLSLGVGTEAFF. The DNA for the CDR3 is TGTGCCAGCAGTTTATCGTTGGGAGTCGGCACTGAAGCTTTCTTT.

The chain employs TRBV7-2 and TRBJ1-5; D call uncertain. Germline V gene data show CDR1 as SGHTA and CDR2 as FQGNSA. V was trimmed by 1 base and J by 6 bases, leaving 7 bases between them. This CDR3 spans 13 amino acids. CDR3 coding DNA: TGTGCCAGCAGCTTAGACAGATCTCAGCCCCAGCATTTT. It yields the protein CASSLDRSQPQHF.

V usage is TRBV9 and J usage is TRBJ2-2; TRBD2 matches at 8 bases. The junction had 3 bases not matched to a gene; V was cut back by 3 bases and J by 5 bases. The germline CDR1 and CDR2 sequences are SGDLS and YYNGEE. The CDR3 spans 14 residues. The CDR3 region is CASSAASGTGELFF. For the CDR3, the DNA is TGTGCCAGCAGCGCGGCTAGCGGGACCGGGGAGCTGTTTTTT.

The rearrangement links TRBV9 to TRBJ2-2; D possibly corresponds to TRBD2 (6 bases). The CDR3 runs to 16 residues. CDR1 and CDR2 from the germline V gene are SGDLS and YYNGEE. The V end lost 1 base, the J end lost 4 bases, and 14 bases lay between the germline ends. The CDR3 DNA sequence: TGTGCCAGCAGCGTATTTGGAGGGCCGGGCACCGGGGAGCTGTTTTTT. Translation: CASSVFGGPGTGELFF.

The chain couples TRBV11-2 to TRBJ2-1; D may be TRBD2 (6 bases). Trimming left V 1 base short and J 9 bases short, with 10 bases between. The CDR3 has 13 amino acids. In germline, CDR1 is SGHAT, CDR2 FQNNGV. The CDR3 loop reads CASSLAGTVEQFF. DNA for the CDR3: TGTGCCAGCAGCTTAGCAGGGACTGTTGAGCAGTTCTTC.

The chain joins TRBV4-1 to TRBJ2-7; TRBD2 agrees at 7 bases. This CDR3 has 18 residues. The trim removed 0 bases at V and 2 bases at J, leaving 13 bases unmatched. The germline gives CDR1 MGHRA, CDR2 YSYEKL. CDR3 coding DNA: TGCGCCAGCAGCCAAGATCCCCCTGGGAGCGGGGTAACCTACGAGCAGTACTTC. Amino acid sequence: CASSQDPPGSGVTYEQYF.

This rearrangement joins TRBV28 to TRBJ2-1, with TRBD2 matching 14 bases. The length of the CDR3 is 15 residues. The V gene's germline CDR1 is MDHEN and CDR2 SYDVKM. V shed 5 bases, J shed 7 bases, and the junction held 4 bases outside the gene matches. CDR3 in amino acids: CASSGTSGSGNEQFF. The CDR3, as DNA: TGTGCCAGCAGTGGGACTAGCGGGAGCGGAAATGAGCAGTTCTTC.

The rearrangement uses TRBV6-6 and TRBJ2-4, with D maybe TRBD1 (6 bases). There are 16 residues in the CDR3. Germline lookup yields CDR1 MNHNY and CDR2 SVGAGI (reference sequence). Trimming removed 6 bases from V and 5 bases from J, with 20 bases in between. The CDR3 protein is CASRDTTRSGENIQYF. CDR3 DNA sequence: TGTGCCAGCAGGGATACTACTCGTTCAGGGGAAAACATTCAGTACTTC.

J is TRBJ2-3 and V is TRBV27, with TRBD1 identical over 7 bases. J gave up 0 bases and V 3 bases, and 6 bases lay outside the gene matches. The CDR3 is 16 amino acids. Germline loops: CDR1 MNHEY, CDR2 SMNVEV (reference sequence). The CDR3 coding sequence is TGTGCCAGCAGTTTGCGGCTGACAGGGAGCACAGATACGCAGTATTTT. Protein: CASSLRLTGSTDTQYF.

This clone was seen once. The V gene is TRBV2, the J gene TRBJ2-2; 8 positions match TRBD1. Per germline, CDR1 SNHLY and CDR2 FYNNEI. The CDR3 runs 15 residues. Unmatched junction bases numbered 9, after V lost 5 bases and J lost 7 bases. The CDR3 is CASSFRQGSGGELFF. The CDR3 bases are TGTGCCAGCAGTTTTAGACAGGGGAGCGGCGGGGAGCTGTTTTTT.

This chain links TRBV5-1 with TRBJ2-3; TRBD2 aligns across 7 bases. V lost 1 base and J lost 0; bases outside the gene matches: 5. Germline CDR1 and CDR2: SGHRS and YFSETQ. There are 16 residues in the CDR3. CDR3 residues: CASSLPSGRSTDTQYF. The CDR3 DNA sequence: TGCGCCAGCAGCTTGCCTAGCGGTCGAAGCACAGATACGCAGTATTTT.

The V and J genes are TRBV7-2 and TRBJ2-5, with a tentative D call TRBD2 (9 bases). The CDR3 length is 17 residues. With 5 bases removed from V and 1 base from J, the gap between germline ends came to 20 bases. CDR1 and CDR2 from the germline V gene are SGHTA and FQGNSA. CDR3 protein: CASSRQGSSGIQETQYF. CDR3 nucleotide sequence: TGTGCCAGCAGCAGACAGGGGTCTAGCGGGATCCAAGAGACCCAGTACTTC.

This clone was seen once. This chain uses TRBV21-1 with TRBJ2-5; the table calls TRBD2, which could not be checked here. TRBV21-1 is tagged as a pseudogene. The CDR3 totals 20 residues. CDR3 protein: CASSVPGTSGKDWYQETQYF. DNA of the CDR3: TGTGCCAGCAGCGTACCCGGGACTAGCGGGAAAGACTGGTACCAAGAGACCCAGTACTTC.

The CDR3 here is CASSYSGRGDTQYF. CDR3 DNA sequence: TGTGCCAGCAGCTATTCAGGGCGGGGAGATACGCAGTATTTT. The rearrangement uses TRBV11-3 and TRBJ2-3; possibly TRBD2 for D (6 bases). Germline CDR1 reads SGHNT; CDR2 reads YENEEA. V was pared by 4 bases and J by 5 bases, with 13 bases between. The CDR3 contains 14 residues. Full variable domain (outside the CDR3, taken from reference TRBV11-3 and TRBJ2-3): EAGVVQSPRYKIIEKKQPVAFWCNPISGHNTLYWYLQNLGQGPELLIRYENEEAVDDSQLPKDRFSAERLKGVDSTLKIQPAELGDSAVYLCASSYSGRGDTQYFGPGTRLTVL.

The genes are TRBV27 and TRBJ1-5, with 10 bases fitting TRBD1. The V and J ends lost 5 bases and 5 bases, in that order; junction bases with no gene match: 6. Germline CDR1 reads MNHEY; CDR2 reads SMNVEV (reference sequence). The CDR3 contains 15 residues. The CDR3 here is CASSPGQGGYQPQHF. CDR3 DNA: TGTGCCAGCAGTCCCGGACAGGGGGGGTATCAGCCCCAGCATTTT.

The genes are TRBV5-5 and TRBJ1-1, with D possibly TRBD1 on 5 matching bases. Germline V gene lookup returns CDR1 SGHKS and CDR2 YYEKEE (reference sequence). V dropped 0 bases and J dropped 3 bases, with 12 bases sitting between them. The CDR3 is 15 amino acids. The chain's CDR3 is CASSLDGRVDTEAFF. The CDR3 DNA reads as TGTGCCAGCAGCTTGGACGGCAGGGTCGACACTGAAGCTTTCTTT. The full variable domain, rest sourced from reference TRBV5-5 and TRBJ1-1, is DAGVTQSPTHLIKTRGQQVTLRCSPISGHKSVSWYQQVLGQGPQFIFQYYEKEERGRGNFPDRFSARQFPNYSSELNVNALLLGDSALYLCASSLDGRVDTEAFFGQGTRLTVV.

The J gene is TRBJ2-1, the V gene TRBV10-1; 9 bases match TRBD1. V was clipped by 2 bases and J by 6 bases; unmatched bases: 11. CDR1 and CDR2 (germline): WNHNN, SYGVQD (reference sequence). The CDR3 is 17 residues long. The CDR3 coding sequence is TGCGCCAGCAGTGAGCGTGGGGGTTTGACAGGGGGCAATGAGCAGTTCTTC. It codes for CASSERGGLTGGNEQFF.

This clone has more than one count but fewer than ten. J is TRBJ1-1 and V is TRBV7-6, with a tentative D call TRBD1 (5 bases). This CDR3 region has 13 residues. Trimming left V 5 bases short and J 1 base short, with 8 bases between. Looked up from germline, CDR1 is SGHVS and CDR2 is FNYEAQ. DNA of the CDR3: TGTGCCAGCAGCCTAGACAGGAACACTGAAGCTTTCTTT. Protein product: CASSLDRNTEAFF.

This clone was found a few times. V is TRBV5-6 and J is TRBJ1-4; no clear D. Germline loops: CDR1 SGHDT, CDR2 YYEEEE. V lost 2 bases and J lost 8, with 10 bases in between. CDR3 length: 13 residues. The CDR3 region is CASSLTVREKLFF. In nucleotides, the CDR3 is TGTGCCAGCAGCTTAACAGTCAGGGAAAAACTGTTTTTT.